The clone carrying this T cell receptor (beta chain) appeared a few times. Its antigen is not identified. The identical CDR3 is also encoded by other nucleotide sequences in the sample. CDR1 is KGHSH, CDR2 LQKENI, per germline. This CDR3 comprises 16 residues. V shed 1 base, J shed 1 base, and the junction held 4 bases outside the gene matches. These data originate in a study of shared clonotypes between healthy human individuals. The study, taken as a whole, reports: Non-shared clonotypes showed lower generation probabilities than clonotypes common to all four donors.

TCRdb's copy holds only in-frame clones and misses some; the assay was immunoSEQ multiplex PCR. This sample has under 1,900,000 clones, with just under 99% found just once. Sequencing was carried out using naive CD4+ T cells sorted from blood. Subset in this sample: CD45RA+ positively selected. The TCR was taken from a man in his thirties or forties in good health. This chain uses TRBV18 with TRBJ1-5, with 7 bases that match TRBD1. The CDR3 DNA is TGTGCCAGCTCACCACAGGGGGCTGGGAGCAATCAGCCCCAGCATTTT. Amino acids: CASSPQGAGSNQPQHF.